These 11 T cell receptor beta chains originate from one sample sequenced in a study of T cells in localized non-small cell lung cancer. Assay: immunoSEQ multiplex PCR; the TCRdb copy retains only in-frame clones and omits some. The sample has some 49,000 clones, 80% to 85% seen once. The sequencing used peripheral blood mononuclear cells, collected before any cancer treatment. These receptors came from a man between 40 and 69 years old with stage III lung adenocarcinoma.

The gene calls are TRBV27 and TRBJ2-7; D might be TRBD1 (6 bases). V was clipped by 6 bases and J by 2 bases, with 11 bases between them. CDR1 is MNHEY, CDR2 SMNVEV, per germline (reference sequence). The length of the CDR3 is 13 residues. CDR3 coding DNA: TGTGCCAGCAGGGGGGCCCCGGCCTACGAGCAGTACTTC. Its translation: CASRGAPAYEQYF.

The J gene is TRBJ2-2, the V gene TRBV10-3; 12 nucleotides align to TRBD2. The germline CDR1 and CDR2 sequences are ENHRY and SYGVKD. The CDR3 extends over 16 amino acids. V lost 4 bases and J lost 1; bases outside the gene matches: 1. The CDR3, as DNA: TGTGCCATCAGTGCGACTAGCGGGGGGAACACCGGGGAGCTGTTTTTT. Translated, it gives CAISATSGGNTGELFF.

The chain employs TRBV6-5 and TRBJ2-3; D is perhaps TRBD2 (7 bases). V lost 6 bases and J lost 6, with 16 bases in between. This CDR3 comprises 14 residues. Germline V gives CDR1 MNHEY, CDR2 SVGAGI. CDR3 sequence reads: CASRLAGARDTQYF. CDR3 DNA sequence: TGTGCCAGCAGACTCGCGGGGGCCAGGGATACGCAGTATTTT.

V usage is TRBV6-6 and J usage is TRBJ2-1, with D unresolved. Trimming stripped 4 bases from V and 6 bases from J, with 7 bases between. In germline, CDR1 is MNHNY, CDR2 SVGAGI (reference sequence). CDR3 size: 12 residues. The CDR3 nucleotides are TGTGCCAGCAGTTCCACTTTCAATGAGCAGTTCTTC. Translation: CASSSTFNEQFF.

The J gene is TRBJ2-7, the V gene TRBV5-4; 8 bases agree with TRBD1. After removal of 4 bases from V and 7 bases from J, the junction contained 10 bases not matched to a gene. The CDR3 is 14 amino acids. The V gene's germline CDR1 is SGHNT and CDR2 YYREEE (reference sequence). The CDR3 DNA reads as TGTGCCAGCAGCGCAGGGGGCGGAACTCTGGAGCAGTACTTC. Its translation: CASSAGGGTLEQYF.

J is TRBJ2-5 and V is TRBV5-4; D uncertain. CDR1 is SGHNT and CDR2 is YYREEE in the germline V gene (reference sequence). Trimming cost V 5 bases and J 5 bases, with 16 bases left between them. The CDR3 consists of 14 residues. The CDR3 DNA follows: TGTGCCAGCAGTTCGGACGGGTTTAGCGAGACCCAGTACTTC. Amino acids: CASSSDGFSETQYF.

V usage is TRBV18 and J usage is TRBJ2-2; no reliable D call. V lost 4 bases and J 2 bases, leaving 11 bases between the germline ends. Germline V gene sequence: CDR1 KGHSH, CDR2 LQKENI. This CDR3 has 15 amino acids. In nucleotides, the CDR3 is TGTGCCAGCTCACAGGTGAAGGCTAACACCGGGGAGCTGTTTTTT. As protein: CASSQVKANTGELFF.

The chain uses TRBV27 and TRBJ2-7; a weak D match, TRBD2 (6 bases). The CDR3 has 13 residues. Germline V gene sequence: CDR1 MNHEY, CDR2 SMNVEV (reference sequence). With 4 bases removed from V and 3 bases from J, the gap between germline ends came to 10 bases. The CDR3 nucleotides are TGTGCCAGCAGTTCGGGACTCTTCTACGAGCAGTACTTC. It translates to CASSSGLFYEQYF.

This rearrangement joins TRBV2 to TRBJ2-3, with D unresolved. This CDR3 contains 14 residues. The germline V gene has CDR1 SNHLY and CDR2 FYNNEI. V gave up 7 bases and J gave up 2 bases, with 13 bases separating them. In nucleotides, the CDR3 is TGTGCCAGCACAGCGTTATATTCCACAGATACGCAGTATTTT. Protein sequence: CASTALYSTDTQYF.

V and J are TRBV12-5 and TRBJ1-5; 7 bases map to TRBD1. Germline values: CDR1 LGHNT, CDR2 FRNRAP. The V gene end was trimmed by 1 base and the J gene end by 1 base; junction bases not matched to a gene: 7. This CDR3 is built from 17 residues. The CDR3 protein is CASGLGQGGWSNQPQHF. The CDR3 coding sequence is TGTGCTAGTGGTTTGGGACAGGGAGGATGGAGCAATCAGCCCCAGCATTTT. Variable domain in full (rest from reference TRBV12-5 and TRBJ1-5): DARVTQTPRHKVTEMGQEVTMRCQPILGHNTVFWYRQTMMQGLELLAYFRNRAPLDDSGMPKDRFSAEMPDATLATLKIQPSEPRDSAVYFCASGLGQGGWSNQPQHFGDGTRLSIL.

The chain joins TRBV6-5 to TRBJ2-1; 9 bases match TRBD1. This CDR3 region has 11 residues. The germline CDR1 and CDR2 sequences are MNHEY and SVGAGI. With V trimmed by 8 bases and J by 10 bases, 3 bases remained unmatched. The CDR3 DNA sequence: TGTGCCAGCTGGACAGGGGTCGAGCAGTTCTTC. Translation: CASWTGVEQFF.